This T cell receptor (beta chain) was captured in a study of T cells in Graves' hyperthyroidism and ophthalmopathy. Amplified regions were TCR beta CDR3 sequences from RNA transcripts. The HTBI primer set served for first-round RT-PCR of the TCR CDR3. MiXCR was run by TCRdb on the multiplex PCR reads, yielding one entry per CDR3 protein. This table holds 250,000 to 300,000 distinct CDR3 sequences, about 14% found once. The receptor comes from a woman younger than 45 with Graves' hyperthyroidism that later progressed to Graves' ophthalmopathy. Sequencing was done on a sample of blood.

Here the CDR3 reads CASSAYSFLDHEQYF. Here the CDR3 DNA reads TGTGCCAGTAGTGCCTACTCCTTCCTTGACCACGAGCAGTACTTC. The V call is TRBV19, the J call TRBJ2-7; D uncertain. V was shortened by 5 bases and J by 5 bases, with 19 bases between the two germline ends. Germline V CDR1 and CDR2: LNHDA, SQIVND (reference sequence). CDR3 length: 15 residues.